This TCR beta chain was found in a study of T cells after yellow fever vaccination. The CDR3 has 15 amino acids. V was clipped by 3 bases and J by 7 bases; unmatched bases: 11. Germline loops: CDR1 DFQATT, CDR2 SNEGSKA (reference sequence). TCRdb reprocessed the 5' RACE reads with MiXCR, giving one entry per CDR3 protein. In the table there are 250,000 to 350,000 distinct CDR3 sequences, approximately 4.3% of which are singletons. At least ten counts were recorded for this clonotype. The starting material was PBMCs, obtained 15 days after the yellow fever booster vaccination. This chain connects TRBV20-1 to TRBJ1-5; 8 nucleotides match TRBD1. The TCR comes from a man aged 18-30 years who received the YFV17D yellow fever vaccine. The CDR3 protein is CSASLPLTGVQPQHF. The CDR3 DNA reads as TGCAGTGCTAGTCTCCCCCTGACAGGGGTCCAGCCCCAGCATTTT.